A selection of T cell receptor beta chains follows, all from one sample in a study of blood T cell repertoires in COVID-19. Here immunoSEQ multiplex PCR was the method, and the copy in TCRdb shows in-frame clones only, minus some. The table lists around 170,000 clones, about four fifths of them singletons. The material sequenced was PBMCs or T cells enriched from blood (not recorded which). Every receptor here comes from a middle-aged man who had recovered from COVID-19. Both conserved end residues are part of each CDR3. Each record gives: V gene, clone size, J gene, D gene, CDR3 protein, CDR3 DNA. A D gene is named only where the DNA matches it firmly. Clone size is shown for a subset of rows, as once, few, many or a class of expanded clone.

TRBV6-5	NA	TRBJ1-1	NA	CASSYDIGKFTEAFF	TGTGCCAGCAGTTACGATATCGGGAAATTCACTGAAGCTTTCTTT
TRBV5-8	NA	TRBJ1-5	NA	CASSLGQASNQPQHF	TGTGCCAGCAGCTTGGGACAGGCCAGCAATCAGCCCCAGCATTTT
TRBV2	NA	TRBJ1-2	NA	CASSAEARGYTF	TGTGCCAGCAGTGCTGAAGCGCGTGGCTACACCTTC
TRBV6-6	NA	TRBJ1-3	NA	CASSRGTGQVGNTIYF	TGTGCCAGCAGTCGAGGAACAGGGCAGGTCGGAAACACCATATATTTT
TRBV5-1	NA	TRBJ2-1	TRBD2	CASSGGAYNEQFF	TGCGCCAGCAGCGGGGGGGCCTACAATGAGCAGTTCTTC
TRBV12-3/TRBV12-4	few	TRBJ1-2	NA	CASSKRTDYGYTF	TGTGCCAGCAGTAAACGGACAGACTATGGCTACACCTTC
TRBV19	NA	TRBJ1-5	TRBD1	CASSSKPGQGFNQPQHF	TGTGCCAGTAGCTCCAAACCGGGACAGGGCTTCAATCAGCCCCAGCATTTT
TRBV3-1/TRBV3-2	few	TRBJ2-1	NA	CASSQGRGARYNEQFF	TGTGCCAGCAGCCAGGGACGGGGGGCTAGGTACAATGAGCAGTTCTTC
TRBV4-3	NA	TRBJ2-3	TRBD2	CASSQDASGGPPTDTQYF	TGCGCCAGCAGCCAAGATGCAAGCGGGGGGCCTCCCACAGATACGCAGTATTTT
TRBV15	NA	TRBJ1-4	NA	CATSRDRKRGAVPSTNEKLFF	TGTGCCACCAGCAGAGATAGGAAAAGGGGCGCGGTCCCCTCAACTAATGAAAAACTGTTTTTT
TRBV5-5	NA	TRBJ1-5	TRBD1	CASSPGGSQPQHF	TGTGCCAGCAGCCCAGGGGGGAGTCAGCCCCAGCATTTT
TRBV19	NA	TRBJ1-1	NA	CASSIVVVGRKEAFF	TGTGCCAGTAGTATCGTGGTCGTGGGGCGAAAGGAAGCTTTCTTT
TRBV6-5	NA	TRBJ2-5	NA	CANGLMETQYF	TGTGCCAACGGACTGATGGAGACCCAGTACTTC
TRBV7-9	NA	TRBJ1-4	TRBD1	CASSSQGAGEKLFF	TGTGCCAGCAGCTCACAGGGGGCAGGGGAAAAACTGTTTTTT
TRBV20-1	NA	TRBJ1-2	TRBD1	CSATRTGLPTF	TGCAGTGCTACCCGGACAGGGCTCCCCACCTTC
TRBV4-1	few	TRBJ1-2	NA	CASSPPGRDYGYTF	TGCGCCAGCAGCCCTCCAGGGAGGGACTATGGCTACACCTTC
TRBV5-1	NA	TRBJ2-7	NA	CASSGKGSSYEQYF	TGCGCCAGCAGCGGAAAAGGGAGCTCCTACGAGCAGTACTTC
TRBV18	NA	TRBJ1-6	TRBD1	CASSRGQGQNSPLHF	TGTGCCAGCTCGAGAGGACAGGGCCAAAATTCACCCCTCCACTTT
TRBV9	NA	TRBJ2-5	TRBD1	CASSFTRDSQETQYF	TGTGCCAGCAGCTTTACCCGGGACAGCCAAGAGACCCAGTACTTC
TRBV5-6	NA	TRBJ1-4	TRBD1	CASSPRPGQGDEKLFF	TGTGCCAGCAGCCCACGGCCGGGACAGGGGGACGAAAAACTGTTTTTT
TRBV4-2	NA	TRBJ2-3	TRBD1	CASSQGGQGQMADTQYF	TGTGCCAGCAGCCAAGGGGGACAGGGCCAAATGGCAGATACGCAGTATTTT
TRBV19	NA	TRBJ2-3	NA	CASSIVLALNTDTQYF	TGTGCCAGTAGTATAGTCCTAGCCCTAAACACAGATACGCAGTATTTT
TRBV11-2	NA	TRBJ2-7	TRBD1	CASRPGGSRYEQYF	TGTGCCAGCAGACCAGGGGGTAGTCGCTACGAGCAGTACTTC
TRBV19	NA	TRBJ1-1	NA	CASSPWALVRGTEAFF	TGTGCCAGTAGTCCCTGGGCCTTAGTCAGGGGAACTGAAGCTTTCTTT
TRBV6-2/TRBV6-3	few	TRBJ1-5	NA	CASSYPSSGQPQHF	TGTGCCAGCAGTTACCCCTCGAGTGGTCAGCCCCAGCATTTT
TRBV24-1	NA	TRBJ1-2	NA	CATSENGQYGYTF	TGTGCCACCAGTGAAAACGGACAGTATGGCTACACCTTC
TRBV10-3	NA	TRBJ2-7	NA	CAISDPISDRKNTYEQYF	TGTGCCATCAGTGATCCCATCTCTGACAGGAAAAATACCTACGAGCAGTACTTC
TRBV6-5	NA	TRBJ1-5	NA	CASSYGGNQPQHF	TGTGCCAGCAGTTACGGAGGGAATCAGCCCCAGCATTTT
TRBV4-2	NA	TRBJ2-1	NA	CASSQDIARKNNEQFF	TGTGCCAGCAGCCAAGATATAGCGCGGAAAAACAATGAGCAGTTCTTC
TRBV12-5	NA	TRBJ1-1	NA	CASGLVALSEAFF	TGTGCTAGTGGTTTGGTCGCCCTCAGTGAAGCTTTCTTT
TRBV19	NA	TRBJ1-1	NA	CAVTRDKGEAFF	TGTGCCGTGACCCGGGACAAGGGTGAAGCTTTCTTT
TRBV29-1	NA	TRBJ2-1	TRBD2	CSVLQAGGRNEQFF	TGCAGCGTTCTGCAAGCGGGGGGGCGGAATGAGCAGTTCTTC
TRBV6-5	NA	TRBJ1-1	NA	CATLGGTEAFF	TGTGCCACCCTAGGGGGCACTGAAGCTTTCTTT
TRBV13	NA	TRBJ2-3	NA	CASSLTYTDTQYF	TGTGCCAGCAGTCTTACATACACAGATACGCAGTATTTT
TRBV18	NA	TRBJ1-1	NA	CASSPYDGKNTEAFF	TGTGCCAGCTCACCATACGACGGGAAGAACACTGAAGCTTTCTTT